This is a list of T cell receptor beta chains from one sample in a study of blood T cell repertoires in COVID-19. Sequencing used immunoSEQ multiplex PCR; TCRdb keeps in-frame clones, though not all of them. Here the sample spans a few hundred thousand clones, roughly 88% being singletons. Sequenced material: peripheral blood. The receptor set was obtained from a woman aged 40 to 50 who had recovered from COVID-19. CDR3s include the opening cysteine and the closing phenylalanine or tryptophan. A D gene is named only where the DNA matches it firmly. Clone sizes are given selectively: once, few, many, or a class where the clone is expanded.

j_call v_call clone_size d_call cdr3_nt cdr3_aa
TRBJ1-4 TRBV2 once - TGTGCCAGCAGTGTAGTGCAGGCCCATAATGAAAAACTGTTTTTT CASSVVQAHNEKLFF
TRBJ2-3 TRBV6-2/TRBV6-3 few - TGTGCCAGCAGTTACGTGGCAAACACAGATACGCAGTATTTT CASSYVANTDTQYF
TRBJ1-5 TRBV7-9 - - TGTGCCAGCAGCTCTACAGATCAGCCCCAGCATTTT CASSSTDQPQHF
TRBJ1-2 TRBV21-1 - - TGTGCCAGCAGCAATAGACACCAAGCTAACTATGGCTACACCTTC CASSNRHQANYGYTF
TRBJ2-3 TRBV3-1/TRBV3-2 - TRBD2 TGTGCCAGCAGCCCTCACACGGGGGGGAACACAGATACGCAGTATTTT CASSPHTGGNTDTQYF
TRBJ2-1 TRBV6-5 - TRBD2 TGTGCCAGCAGTAACGGGGGGATAGATGAGCAGTTCTTC CASSNGGIDEQFF
TRBJ2-7 TRBV4-1 many - TGCGCCAGCAGCCAAGAGGGGCTGGCTACGCGCGAGCAGTACTTC CASSQEGLATREQYF
TRBJ1-4 TRBV19 few - TGTGCCAGCAGAGACCAGGCTTGGAATGAAAAACTGTTTTTT CASRDQAWNEKLFF
TRBJ2-1 TRBV5-1 once TRBD1 TGCGCCAGCAGCATGAGGGGACAGGGGTCGCATGAGCAGTTCTTC CASSMRGQGSHEQFF
TRBJ1-1 TRBV7-9 - TRBD1 TGTGCCAGCAGCCCCAGACAGGGGGGCACTGAAGCTTTCTTT CASSPRQGGTEAFF
TRBJ1-2 TRBV7-2 - TRBD1 TGTGCCAGCAGCACCCCGGGACAGGGTTCCTATGGCTACACCTTC CASSTPGQGSYGYTF
TRBJ1-4 TRBV14 - TRBD1 TGTGCCAGCAGCCAAGATCGGACAGGTTCCGCAACTAATGAAAAACTGTTTTTT CASSQDRTGSATNEKLFF
TRBJ2-7 TRBV5-4 many - TGTGCCAGCAGCCCCAGGACTGGATCCTACGAGCAGTACTTC CASSPRTGSYEQYF
TRBJ2-2 TRBV6-5 - - TGTGCCAGCACCATCACTACTGGGAGGACCGGGGAGCTGTTTTTT CASTITTGRTGELFF
TRBJ1-1 TRBV6-5 - - TGTGCCAGCAGGACGGGGGGTAATTTGAACACTGAAGCTTTCTTT CASRTGGNLNTEAFF
TRBJ2-3 TRBV27 - - TGTGCCAGCAGTTCTATCTCCCTAGATACGCAGTATTTT CASSSISLDTQYF
TRBJ1-5 TRBV7-9 - - TGTGCCAGCAGCTTTCCTAATCAGCCCCAGCATTTT CASSFPNQPQHF
TRBJ2-2 TRBV15 - - TGTGCCACCAGCAGAGGCCAGGAAACCGGGGAGCTGTTTTTT CATSRGQETGELFF
TRBJ2-7 TRBV6-5 - - TGTGCCAGCAGTTACTCGAGCCGGAGCTCCTACGAGCAGTACTTC CASSYSSRSSYEQYF
TRBJ2-1 TRBV4-3 - - TGCGCCAGCAGCCAAGAGCTGTCTACCACGCAGTTCTTC CASSQELSTTQFF
TRBJ2-5 TRBV6-5 once TRBD2 TGTGCCAGCAGATCACTAGCGGGGGGGCGAGAGACCCAGTACTTC CASRSLAGGRETQYF
TRBJ1-2 TRBV6-2/TRBV6-3 - TRBD1 TGTGCCAGCGGCCGGGACAGGGAATACCATGGCTACACCTTC CASGRDREYHGYTF
TRBJ1-6 TRBV5-4 - TRBD1 TGTGCCAGCAGCCAGGACCGGGACAGGGTTTCACCCCTCCACTTT CASSQDRDRVSPLHF
TRBJ2-5 TRBV24-1 - TRBD2 TGTGCCACCAGTGTAGGACTAGGAGGAGGAGAGACCCAGTACTTC CATSVGLGGGETQYF
TRBJ2-3 TRBV18 - - TGTGCCAGCTCCCCATCCATCACAGATACGCAGTATTTT CASSPSITDTQYF
TRBJ1-1 TRBV2 - - TGTGCCAGCAGGACAAACCCGAACACTGAAGCTTTCTTT CASRTNPNTEAFF